Below, 27 T cell receptor beta chains from the same sample are listed, as sequenced in a study of graft-versus-host responses after intestinal transplantation. Clones were sequenced by immunoSEQ multiplex PCR, and TCRdb holds only the in-frame ones, with some missing. The sample consists of around 13,000 clones, 84% of them appearing once. Sequencing used PBMCs, obtained after intestinal transplantation. The receptors shown here come from a human patient who received an intestinal transplant, so some T cells may come from the graft donor.

The J gene is TRBJ2-7, the V gene TRBV5-4; D is ambiguous. CDR3 length: 13 amino acids. Germline CDR1 and CDR2: SGHNT and YYREEE (reference sequence). Trimming shortened V by 0 bases and J by 9 bases, and 13 bases separated the two germline ends. For the CDR3, the DNA is TGTGCCAGCAGCTTGGCAAGATCTGCAGGGCAGTACTTC. It translates to CASSLARSAGQYF.

This clone was seen only once. The CDR3 loop is CASSPWQMNTEAFF. The CDR3 bases are TGTGCCAGCAGCCCATGGCAGATGAACACTGAAGCTTTCTTT. The chain combines TRBV7-9 with TRBJ1-1; D uncertain. V was shortened by 5 bases and J by 0 bases, with 10 bases between the two germline ends. Germline CDR1 is SEHNR and CDR2 is FQNEAQ (reference sequence). The CDR3 extends over 14 amino acids.

This chain links TRBV7-2 with TRBJ2-7, with 8 nucleotides matching TRBD2. CDR3 size: 15 residues. V trimming: 5 bases; J trimming: 4 bases; junction bases outside the gene matches: 10. Germline V CDR1 and CDR2: SGHTA, FQGNSA. In DNA, the CDR3 is TGTGCCAGCAGCGTCGGGGGGGGACCGACTTACGAGCAGTACTTC. This sequence encodes CASSVGGGPTYEQYF.

This chain joins TRBV5-1 and TRBJ2-3, with a tentative D call TRBD2 (5 bases). V was shortened by 1 base and J by 0 bases, with 12 bases between the two germline ends. Germline V gene lookup returns CDR1 SGHRS and CDR2 YFSETQ. The length of the CDR3 is 16 residues. CDR3 bases: TGCGCCAGCAGCTTGTTCATTTGGACTAGCACAGATACGCAGTATTTT. It is translated as CASSLFIWTSTDTQYF.

The chain joins TRBV5-1 to TRBJ2-7, with D perhaps TRBD1 (5 bases). The germline gives CDR1 SGHRS, CDR2 YFSETQ. The CDR3 contains 16 residues. With 1 base removed from V and 2 bases from J, the gap between germline ends came to 16 bases. CDR3 loop: CASSLKGQGVPYEQYF. The CDR3, as DNA: TGCGCCAGCAGCTTGAAAGGACAAGGGGTCCCCTACGAGCAGTACTTC.

Only one count was recorded for this clone. The chain combines TRBV27 with TRBJ2-5, with D possibly being TRBD2 (6 bases). Looked up from germline, CDR1 is MNHEY and CDR2 is SMNVEV (reference sequence). This CDR3 has 17 residues. V gave up 3 bases and J gave up 2 bases, with 19 bases separating them. CDR3 sequence: CASSFRSSLEGQETQYF. The DNA for the CDR3 is TGTGCCAGCAGTTTTCGGTCCTCTTTGGAGGGACAAGAGACCCAGTACTTC.

The chain combines TRBV15 with TRBJ2-7, with D perhaps matching TRBD2 (6 bases). This CDR3 is 14 amino acids long. Germline CDR1 and CDR2: LNHNV and YYDKDF (reference sequence). The germline V and J ends were trimmed by 1 base and 6 bases, with 13 bases remaining between them. The CDR3 sequence: CATSRVAREAEQYF. The CDR3 nucleotides are TGTGCCACCAGCAGAGTTGCGCGGGAAGCCGAGCAGTACTTC.

This chain uses TRBV6-6 with TRBJ2-7; unclear D gene. This CDR3 spans 11 amino acids. Trimming shortened V by 4 bases and J by 3 bases, and 4 bases separated the two germline ends. Germline CDR1 is MNHNY and CDR2 is SVGAGI (reference sequence). CDR3 sequence reads: CASSFYYEQYF. In nucleotides, the CDR3 is TGTGCCAGCAGTTTTTACTACGAGCAGTACTTC.

The V and J genes are TRBV27 and TRBJ2-5; 16 bases map to TRBD2. The CDR3 runs 17 residues. V dropped 2 bases and J dropped 5; count of bases not matched to a gene: 5. The germline CDR1 and CDR2 sequences are MNHEY and SMNVEV (reference sequence). The CDR3 reads CASSLMGLAGGCETQYF. The DNA of the CDR3 is TGTGCCAGCAGTTTAATGGGACTAGCGGGAGGGTGTGAGACCCAGTACTTC.

This sequence joins TRBV10-3 and TRBJ2-7; 9 positions agree with TRBD1. The V gene's germline CDR1 is ENHRY and CDR2 SYGVKD. The CDR3 has 15 amino acids. Losses at the gene ends were 0 bases for V and 6 bases for J; bases not matched to a gene: 6. The DNA of the CDR3 is TGTGCCATCAGTGAGTCGGCGACAGGGGGGATCGAGCAGTACTTC. Its protein is CAISESATGGIEQYF.

The rearrangement joins TRBV15 to TRBJ2-7, with D possibly being TRBD2 (6 bases). Germline V lookup: CDR1 LNHNV, CDR2 YYDKDF (reference sequence). The V end lost 1 base, the J end lost 2 bases, and 15 bases lay between the germline ends. The CDR3 sequence is 16 residues long. The CDR3 protein is CATSRGRGGMAYEQYF. The CDR3 DNA reads as TGTGCCACCAGCAGAGGAAGAGGCGGGATGGCCTACGAGCAGTACTTC.

CDR3 bases: TGTGCCAGCAGTTACGGGATAAAATCCTACGAGCAGTACTTC. It translates to CASSYGIKSYEQYF. The V and J genes are TRBV6-5 and TRBJ2-7; D not resolved. Trimming pared 2 bases from V and 1 base from J, leaving 9 bases between. Germline V gene data show CDR1 as MNHEY and CDR2 as SVGAGI. This CDR3 region has 14 residues.

The chain carries TRBV19 and TRBJ2-1; weak D call: TRBD1 (5 bases). Trimming pared 5 bases from V and 0 bases from J, leaving 14 bases between. Germline CDR1 reads LNHDA; CDR2 reads SQIVND (reference sequence). This CDR3 spans 16 amino acids. The DNA of the CDR3 is TGTGCCAGTAGTCCCAGGGCAGGACACTCCTACAATGAGCAGTTCTTC. It yields the protein CASSPRAGHSYNEQFF.

V is TRBV7-2 and J is TRBJ2-7; no clear D. Per germline, CDR1 SGHTA and CDR2 FQGNSA. The CDR3 consists of 15 residues. Trimming took 2 bases from V and 6 from J, leaving 17 bases between them. CDR3 DNA: TGTGCCAGCAGCTTAAGTTTGGTAGGGTGGGGCGAGCAGTACTTC. Residues: CASSLSLVGWGEQYF.

The count of this clone is one. For the CDR3, the DNA is TGTGCCAGCAGCTTGGACGGTAGCACAGATACGCAGTATTTT. Translating it yields CASSLDGSTDTQYF. The chain joins TRBV5-4 to TRBJ2-3, with D uncertain. The V and J ends lost 0 bases and 0 bases respectively, with 5 bases between them. CDR3 length equals 14 residues. Germline CDR1 and CDR2: SGHNT and YYREEE (reference sequence).

The chain carries TRBV30 and TRBJ2-1, with 8 bases aligning to TRBD2. CDR3 length equals 14 residues. CDR1 and CDR2 (germline): GTSNPN, SVGIG (reference sequence). Unmatched junction bases numbered 7, after V lost 3 bases and J lost 6 bases. CDR3 region: CAWRSTGGANEQFF. The CDR3 region has the DNA TGTGCCTGGAGATCAACGGGGGGGGCCAATGAGCAGTTCTTC.

The V gene is TRBV7-9, the J gene TRBJ2-7, with TRBD1 matching over 9 bases. Losses at the gene ends were 5 bases for V and 3 bases for J; bases not matched to a gene: 5. Germline loops: CDR1 SEHNR, CDR2 FQNEAQ (reference sequence). This CDR3 spans 14 amino acids. As DNA, the CDR3 is TGTGCCAGCAGCCCAGGACAGGGGATCTACGAGCAGTACTTC. Translating gives CASSPGQGIYEQYF.

V gene TRBV19 combines with J gene TRBJ2-1, with D possibly matching TRBD1 (5 bases). V was pared by 1 base and J by 6 bases, with 7 bases between. From germline, CDR1 is LNHDA and CDR2 SQIVND (reference sequence). The CDR3 runs 13 residues. The CDR3 loop reads CASSIGQGNEQFF. The CDR3 bases are TGTGCCAGTAGTATAGGGCAGGGCAATGAGCAGTTCTTC.

The V and J genes are TRBV2 and TRBJ2-2; TRBD2 matches 13 bases. CDR1 SNHLY and CDR2 FYNNEI come from the germline V gene. This CDR3 is 15 amino acids long. V lost 6 bases, J lost 4 bases, and 2 bases stayed unmatched. CDR3 sequence (DNA): TGTGCCAGCAGGGGACTAGCGGGACTCACCGGGGAGCTGTTTTTT. This gives the protein CASRGLAGLTGELFF. Full variable domain (outside the CDR3, taken from reference TRBV2 and TRBJ2-2): EPEVTQTPSHQVTQMGQEVILRCVPISNHLYFYWYRQILGQKVEFLVSFYNNEISEKSEIFDDQFSVERPDGSNFTLKIRSTKLEDSAMYFCASRGLAGLTGELFFGEGSRLTVL.

This chain links TRBV5-1 with TRBJ2-3; 8 bases align to TRBD2. There are 16 residues in the CDR3. Germline V gene data show CDR1 as SGHRS and CDR2 as YFSETQ. V lost 0 bases and J lost 0; bases outside the gene matches: 3. In DNA, the CDR3 is TGCGCCAGCAGCTTGGTCGGGGGGGCTAGCACAGATACGCAGTATTTT. Translation gives CASSLVGGASTDTQYF.

Only one count was recorded for this clone. The chain is built from TRBV14 and TRBJ1-2; 7 nucleotides match TRBD1. V gave up 4 bases and J gave up 2 bases; unmatched junction bases: 10. Per germline, CDR1 SGHDN and CDR2 FVKESK. This CDR3 has 16 amino acids. CDR3 sequence: CASSRITGELNYGYTF. The CDR3 DNA reads TGTGCCAGCAGCCGAATTACAGGGGAGCTCAACTATGGCTACACCTTC.

This clone was counted once. The genes are TRBV7-2 and TRBJ1-1; D ambiguous. V dropped 3 bases and J dropped 1 base, with 9 bases sitting between them. CDR3 length: 14 residues. Germline CDR1 SGHTA, CDR2 FQGNSA. CDR3 in DNA: TGTGCCAGCAGCTTGAGTTTCCAGAACACTGAAGCTTTCTTT. Its protein is CASSLSFQNTEAFF. Variable domain in full (rest from reference TRBV7-2 and TRBJ1-1): GAGVSQSPSNKVTEKGKDVELRCDPISGHTALYWYRQSLGQGLEFLIYFQGNSAPDKSGLPSDRFSAERTGGSVSTLTIQRTQQEDSAVYLCASSLSFQNTEAFFGQGTRLTVV.

The chain is built from TRBV4-1 and TRBJ2-2, with D possibly being TRBD1 or TRBD2 (5 bases each). Trimming left V 4 bases short and J 1 base short, with 16 bases between. The CDR3 spans 17 residues. Germline lookup yields CDR1 MGHRA and CDR2 YSYEKL. CDR3 bases: TGCGCCAGCAGCCCGGGACCATACATTGTGAACACCGGGGAGCTGTTTTTT. Residues: CASSPGPYIVNTGELFF.

The chain joins TRBV21-1 to TRBJ2-5; the table's D call, TRBD1, has no DNA check behind it. TRBV21-1 is given as a pseudogene. The CDR3 runs 16 residues. The CDR3 loop reads CASSKGQGTGKETQYF. CDR3 nucleotides: TGTGCCAGCAGCAAAGGGCAAGGGACAGGTAAAGAGACCCAGTACTTC.

The gene calls are TRBV4-1 and TRBJ1-5; 9 bases match TRBD1. The CDR3 has 18 amino acids. The J segment lost 5 bases and the V segment lost 0 bases, leaving 11 bases of the junction unmatched. From germline, CDR1 is MGHRA and CDR2 YSYEKL. This CDR3 is CASSQEGQGGYWDQPQHF. CDR3 nucleotides: TGCGCCAGCAGCCAAGAGGGACAGGGTGGGTACTGGGATCAGCCCCAGCATTTT.

This sequence joins TRBV7-2 and TRBJ2-2; 7 bases align to TRBD2. V gave up 5 bases and J gave up 5 bases; unmatched junction bases: 17. The length of the CDR3 is 18 residues. Per the germline V gene, CDR1 is SGHTA and CDR2 is FQGNSA. In DNA, the CDR3 is TGTGCCAGCAGCCAACCGCGGGGGAGGGCCGTAGGGACCGGGGAGCTGTTTTTT. Translation: CASSQPRGRAVGTGELFF.

This clone was counted a few times. J is TRBJ2-7 and V is TRBV6-6; TRBD2 agrees at 12 bases. The CDR3 is 16 amino acids. V shed 7 bases and J 0 bases; nucleotides not matched to a gene: 7. Germline CDR1 and CDR2: MNHNY and SVGAGI (reference sequence). CDR3 DNA sequence: TGTGCCAGCATTCAGGGGACTAGCGGGTACTCCTACGAGCAGTACTTC. Residues: CASIQGTSGYSYEQYF.